This TCR beta chain was sequenced in a study of blood T cell repertoires in COVID-19. This CDR3 comprises 15 residues. Germline assignment: CDR1 SGHVS and CDR2 FQNEAQ. V was cut by 5 bases and J by 0 bases, with 13 bases left in between. This table comes from immunoSEQ multiplex PCR, and its TCRdb copy is limited to in-frame clones, with some not included. This table has 20,000 to 25,000 clones, just over 85% appearing once. Material for sequencing was peripheral blood. The chain employs TRBV7-8 and TRBJ1-1; tentative D call: TRBD1 (6 bases). The receptor was isolated from a woman of 80 years or more with acute or convalescent COVID-19. Here the CDR3 reads CASSTGQSVNTEAFF. DNA of the CDR3: TGTGCCAGCAGCACCGGACAGTCCGTGAACACTGAAGCTTTCTTT.